These 10 T cell receptor beta chains originate from one sample sequenced in a study of blood T cell repertoires in COVID-19. Some clones are missing from TCRdb's copy, which holds only in-frame ones; the method was immunoSEQ multiplex PCR. The sample lists about 210,000 clones; about 81% were seen once. Sequencing input: PBMCs or T cells enriched from blood (not recorded which). The source of these receptors is a middle-aged man who had recovered from COVID-19.

This clone was detected only once. This chain uses TRBV27 with TRBJ1-1; no definite D call. V lost 1 base and J lost 1, with 10 bases in between. Germline lookup yields CDR1 MNHEY and CDR2 SMNVEV (reference sequence). This CDR3 contains 15 residues. The chain's CDR3 is CASSLYPWANTEAFF. In DNA form, the CDR3 reads TGTGCCAGCAGTTTATATCCGTGGGCGAACACTGAAGCTTTCTTT.

The V and J genes are TRBV19 and TRBJ1-2, with 7 positions matching TRBD1. With 6 bases clipped from V and 5 bases from J, the junction kept 3 bases outside the gene matches. The CDR3 is made up of 12 amino acids. Germline V lookup: CDR1 LNHDA, CDR2 SQIVND (reference sequence). CDR3 sequence (DNA): TGTGCCAGTAGCGACAGGGATTATGGCTACACCTTC. Its translation is CASSDRDYGYTF. The entire variable domain, with the rest obtained from reference TRBV19 and TRBJ1-2, is as follows: DGGITQSPKYLFRKEGQNVTLSCEQNLNHDAMYWYRQDPGQGLRLIYYSQIVNDFQKGDIAEGYSVSREKKESFPLTVTSAQKNPTAFYLCASSDRDYGYTFGSGTRLTVV.

V usage is TRBV30 and J usage is TRBJ1-6; 8 bases align to TRBD1. The length of the CDR3 is 16 residues. The germline CDR1 and CDR2 sequences are GTSNPN and SVGIG (reference sequence). The trim removed 0 bases at V and 6 bases at J, leaving 7 bases unmatched. The chain's CDR3 is CAWSVSGGRSNSPLHF. CDR3 DNA: TGTGCCTGGAGTGTATCAGGGGGCAGAAGTAATTCACCCCTCCACTTT.

Only one count was recorded for this clone. This chain uses TRBV7-9 with TRBJ2-1, with D maybe TRBD1 (6 bases). CDR1 is SEHNR and CDR2 is FQNEAQ in the germline V gene (reference sequence). The CDR3 runs 15 residues. V was clipped by 5 bases and J by 8 bases, with 19 bases between them. CDR3 sequence (DNA): TGTGCCAGCAGCCGTGACAGGAGAAAAGGGGATGAGCAGTTCTTC. It specifies CASSRDRRKGDEQFF. The entire variable domain, with the rest obtained from reference TRBV7-9 and TRBJ2-1, is as follows: DTGVSQNPRHKITKRGQNVTFRCDPISEHNRLYWYRQTLGQGPEFLTYFQNEAQLEKSRLLSDRFSAERPKGSFSTLEIQRTEQGDSAMYLCASSRDRRKGDEQFFGPGTRLTVL.

This chain joins TRBV5-1 and TRBJ2-3, with 10 positions matching TRBD2. The germline V gene encodes CDR1 SGHRS and CDR2 YFSETQ. V dropped 4 bases and J dropped 0; count of bases not matched to a gene: 11. This CDR3 comprises 18 residues. CDR3 region: CASSTNPGLAPSTDTQYF. CDR3 in DNA: TGCGCCAGCAGCACAAACCCGGGACTAGCGCCAAGCACAGATACGCAGTATTTT.

The V gene is TRBV5-1, the J gene TRBJ2-7, with a tentative D call TRBD1 (6 bases). Per the germline V gene, CDR1 is SGHRS and CDR2 is YFSETQ. The CDR3 covers 15 residues. Trimming shortened V by 5 bases and J by 1 base, and 16 bases separated the two germline ends. The DNA of the CDR3 is TGCGCCAGCAGAAGGGGGTCCGGGTTTTCCTACGAGCAGTACTTC. Protein product: CASRRGSGFSYEQYF. Complete variable domain (other parts from reference TRBV5-1 and TRBJ2-7): KAGVTQTPRYLIKTRGQQVTLSCSPISGHRSVSWYQQTPGQGLQFLFEYFSETQRNKGNFPGRFSGRQFSNSRSEMNVSTLELGDSALYLCASRRGSGFSYEQYFGPGTRLTVT.

The chain recombines TRBV2 with TRBJ1-5; 7 nucleotides line up with TRBD1. This CDR3 region has 15 residues. The J segment lost 4 bases and the V segment lost 2 bases, leaving 5 bases of the junction unmatched. Germline CDR1 is SNHLY and CDR2 is FYNNEI. CDR3: CASSERGTVNQPQHF. As DNA, the CDR3 is TGTGCCAGCAGTGAAAGGGGGACAGTTAATCAGCCCCAGCATTTT.

The chain carries TRBV5-4 and TRBJ2-3; 11 bases map to TRBD1. In germline, CDR1 is SGHNT, CDR2 YYREEE (reference sequence). The CDR3 spans 15 residues. Trimming at V came to 4 bases and at J to 1 base, leaving 2 bases not matched to a gene. The CDR3 nucleotides are TGTGCCAGCAGCGGACAGGGGGCGGGCACAGATACGCAGTATTTT. Amino acids: CASSGQGAGTDTQYF.

The rearrangement uses TRBV11-2 and TRBJ1-1; unclear D gene. The CDR3 sequence is 15 residues long. V was pared by 1 base and J by 1 base, with 10 bases between. Germline-derived CDR1 and CDR2 are SGHAT and FQNNGV. CDR3 sequence reads: CASSLGPRGNTEAFF. The CDR3 nucleotides read TGTGCCAGCAGCTTAGGGCCCCGGGGGAACACTGAAGCTTTCTTT.

This sequence joins TRBV5-5 and TRBJ1-2; D is uncertain. This CDR3 contains 14 residues. Trimming took off 0 bases at V and 8 bases at J, with 14 bases between the two ends. In germline, CDR1 is SGHKS, CDR2 YYEKEE (reference sequence). CDR3 sequence (DNA): TGTGCCAGCAGCTTGGGACCAGTCAGGTCGGGCTACACCTTC. This translates into CASSLGPVRSGYTF. The full variable domain, its missing parts supplied by reference TRBV5-5 and TRBJ1-2, is DAGVTQSPTHLIKTRGQQVTLRCSPISGHKSVSWYQQVLGQGPQFIFQYYEKEERGRGNFPDRFSARQFPNYSSELNVNALLLGDSALYLCASSLGPVRSGYTFGSGTRLTVV.